There are many counts of the clone carrying this T cell receptor beta chain. Its target is not known. This sample stems from a study of blood T cells in healthy people across ages. Study as a whole: T cells yielded about one barcoded beta molecule per two cells through template switching.

Study-wide points: The fall in TCR beta diversity per million T cells was roughly linear with age. Bulk PBMC profiling left naive and antigen-experienced comparisons inconclusive.

A second about 6 to 11 cycle PCR used barcoded and J-beta primers. Every cDNA was tagged by a template-switch adaptor with 12 random nucleotides. One entry per CDR3 protein results from TCRdb running MiXCR on the 5' RACE reads. The sample comprises around 1.1 million distinct CDR3 sequences, 30% to 40% of which are singletons, and approximately 14% rests with the top ten. Germline trimming cut 2 bases from V and 4 bases from J; bases unmatched to any gene: 2. This CDR3 is 13 amino acids long. Germline CDR1 is MNHNY and CDR2 is SVGAGI (reference sequence). Sample: blood. The sequence derives from a young man in good health. The chain has TRBV6-6 and TRBJ2-7; 7 bases agree with TRBD1. The CDR3 loop is CASSYAGGYEQYF. CDR3 DNA: TGTGCCAGCAGTTACGCAGGGGGATACGAGCAGTACTTC.